Presented here are 20 T cell receptor beta chains from one specimen sequenced in a study of blood T cell repertoires in COVID-19. The repertoire was sequenced with immunoSEQ multiplex PCR; TCRdb's copy has only in-frame clones and lacks some. The table lists 200,000 to 250,000 clones, about four fifths of them singletons. Sequencing was carried out using PBMCs or T cells enriched from blood (not recorded which). All receptors come from a man between 60 and 70 years old who had recovered from COVID-19.

This chain joins TRBV3-1 (or the pseudogene TRBV3-2) and TRBJ2-2; maybe TRBD1 (5 bases). Per germline, CDR1 LGHDT and CDR2 YNNKEL (reference sequence). V lost 2 bases and J lost 2, with 12 bases in between. This CDR3 is built from 16 residues. This CDR3 is CASSQKAQVNTGELFF. Here the CDR3 DNA reads TGTGCCAGCAGCCAAAAGGCACAGGTTAACACCGGGGAGCTGTTTTTT.

The V call is TRBV18, the J call TRBJ1-3; 7 bases agree with TRBD1. With V trimmed by 3 bases and J by 4 bases, 3 bases remained unmatched. The CDR3 consists of 14 residues. The germline CDR1 and CDR2 sequences are KGHSH and LQKENI. The CDR3 loop reads CASSPETGGNTIYF. The CDR3 DNA reads TGTGCCAGCTCACCGGAGACAGGGGGAAACACCATATATTTT.

This clone was found once. In nucleotides, the CDR3 is TGTGCCATCACCCCAGGGGGCAGGAACACTGAAGCTTTCTTT. As protein: CAITPGGRNTEAFF. The chain is built from TRBV10-3 and TRBJ1-1, with TRBD1 matching over 8 bases. The V segment lost 7 bases and the J segment 1 base; nucleotides outside the gene matches: 5. The CDR3 consists of 14 residues. Germline V gene data show CDR1 as ENHRY and CDR2 as SYGVKD.

The V and J genes are TRBV2 and TRBJ1-1; D call uncertain. V shed 4 bases and J shed 9 bases, with 15 bases lying between them. CDR3 length: 13 residues. CDR1 SNHLY and CDR2 FYNNEI come from the germline V gene. The CDR3 region is CASSVRERTKAFF. CDR3 in DNA: TGTGCCAGCAGTGTACGGGAAAGGACCAAAGCTTTCTTT.

The chain is built from TRBV10-3 and TRBJ2-1, with a tentative D call TRBD1 (7 bases). Germline CDR1 ENHRY, CDR2 SYGVKD. The CDR3 runs 12 residues. The ends were cut back, 4 bases at V and 7 bases at J, with 8 bases in the middle. This chain's CDR3 is CAISAGGNEQFF. CDR3 nucleotide sequence: TGTGCCATCAGTGCAGGGGGGAATGAGCAGTTCTTC.

V is TRBV7-3 and J is TRBJ2-2, with 12 bases that match TRBD1. V lost 2 bases to trimming and J lost 4 bases; unmatched junction nucleotides: 5. Germline loops: CDR1 SGHTA, CDR2 FQGTGA. The CDR3 sequence is 17 residues long. CDR3 loop: CASSLAGTGGLTGELFF. The CDR3 DNA follows: TGTGCCAGCAGCTTAGCCGGGACAGGGGGCCTCACCGGGGAGCTGTTTTTT.

The chain has TRBV11-2 and TRBJ2-2; 9 bases match TRBD1. The junction had 4 bases not matched to a gene; V was cut back by 6 bases and J by 2 bases. Germline CDR1 is SGHAT and CDR2 is FQNNGV. The CDR3 is made up of 15 amino acids. CDR3 amino acids: CASSNRGRNTGELFF. The CDR3 DNA follows: TGTGCCAGCAGTAACAGGGGGCGAAACACCGGGGAGCTGTTTTTT.

With respect to this clone: Relative to the germline gene, one junction end is altered; a read error may explain this. V is TRBV7-2 and J is TRBJ1-6, with D perhaps TRBD1 (6 bases). Germline V gene data show CDR1 as SGHTA and CDR2 as FQGNSA. CDR3 length equals 13 residues. The CDR3 sequence: CASSFSEGGTGYF. The DNA for the CDR3 is TGTGCCAGCAGCTTCTCGGAGGGGGGGACTGGGTACTTT.

Only a few counts were recorded for this clone. The V and J genes are TRBV18 and TRBJ1-4; TRBD1 might be the D (6 bases). With 3 bases removed from V and 7 bases from J, the gap between germline ends came to 18 bases. Germline CDR1 reads KGHSH; CDR2 reads LQKENI. The CDR3 is 16 amino acids. The CDR3 spells CASSPTGDRNGEKLFF. In DNA, the CDR3 is TGTGCCAGCTCACCCACGGGCGACAGGAACGGTGAAAAACTGTTTTTT.

The genes are TRBV18 and TRBJ1-5; 8 bases are a match to TRBD1. Germline assignment: CDR1 KGHSH and CDR2 LQKENI. The trim removed 6 bases at V and 3 bases at J, leaving 4 bases unmatched. The CDR3 extends over 14 amino acids. CDR3 protein: CASSLTGANQPQHF. CDR3 nucleotides: TGTGCCAGCTCCCTGACAGGGGCCAATCAGCCCCAGCATTTT. The variable domain in full, completed from reference TRBV18 and TRBJ1-5, reads NAGVMQNPRHLVRRRGQEARLRCSPMKGHSHVYWYRQLPEEGLKFMVYLQKENIIDESGMPKERFSAEFPKEGPSILRIQQVVRGDSAAYFCASSLTGANQPQHFGDGTRLSIL.

V gene TRBV19 combines with J gene TRBJ1-1, with TRBD1 matching 9 bases. Losses at the gene ends were 5 bases for V and 4 bases for J; bases not matched to a gene: 2. CDR3 length equals 13 residues. Germline lookup yields CDR1 LNHDA and CDR2 SQIVND (reference sequence). CDR3: CASSADRGTEAFF. The CDR3 DNA reads TGTGCCAGTAGTGCGGACAGGGGCACTGAAGCTTTCTTT.

The rearrangement joins TRBV6-2 or TRBV6-3 to TRBJ1-2; no clear D gene. Germline V gene sequence: CDR1 MNHEY, CDR2 SVGEGT. Trimming shortened V by 5 bases and J by 3 bases, and 7 bases separated the two germline ends. CDR3 length: 12 residues. For the CDR3, the DNA is TGTGCCAGCAGTGACACATACTATGGCTACACCTTC. Translation: CASSDTYYGYTF.

V and J are TRBV5-6 and TRBJ2-5; 8 positions agree with TRBD1. CDR1 SGHDT and CDR2 YYEEEE come from the germline V gene. The CDR3 covers 14 residues. The V gene end was trimmed by 5 bases and the J gene end by 6 bases; junction bases not matched to a gene: 9. As DNA, the CDR3 is TGTGCCAGCAGACCGCAGGGGGCTCAGCAGACCCAGTACTTC. As protein: CASRPQGAQQTQYF. The whole variable domain, remainder taken from reference TRBV5-6 and TRBJ2-5, is DAGVTQSPTHLIKTRGQQVTLRCSPKSGHDTVSWYQQALGQGPQFIFQYYEEEERQRGNFPDRFSGHQFPNYSSELNVNALLLGDSALYLCASRPQGAQQTQYFGPGTRLLVL.

The CDR3 DNA follows: TGCGCCAGCAGCTTGGGCTCGGAGAGTCGCTACACCTTC. Amino acid sequence: CASSLGSESRYTF. This chain connects TRBV5-1 to TRBJ1-2, with D uncertain. Germline CDR1 and CDR2: SGHRS and YFSETQ. This CDR3 is 13 amino acids long. V was shortened by 0 bases and J by 9 bases, with 12 bases between the two germline ends.

The genes are TRBV2 and TRBJ1-5, with D uncertain. V lost 10 bases and J lost 3, with 13 bases in between. This CDR3 has 13 residues. From germline, CDR1 is SNHLY and CDR2 FYNNEI. This chain's CDR3 is CATRRGNNQPQHF. DNA of the CDR3: TGTGCCACCAGGAGAGGGAACAATCAGCCCCAGCATTTT.

The chain recombines TRBV11-3 with TRBJ1-1; TRBD1 matches 7 bases. The J segment lost 5 bases and the V segment lost 0 bases, leaving 9 bases of the junction unmatched. This CDR3 contains 16 residues. Per germline, CDR1 SGHNT and CDR2 YENEEA. The CDR3 DNA reads TGTGCCAGCAGCTTAGACAGGGGGGCTCTAGGGACTGAAGCTTTCTTT. This encodes CASSLDRGALGTEAFF. Based on the CDR3 plus reference TRBV11-3 and TRBJ1-1, the full variable domain is EAGVVQSPRYKIIEKKQPVAFWCNPISGHNTLYWYLQNLGQGPELLIRYENEEAVDDSQLPKDRFSAERLKGVDSTLKIQPAELGDSAVYLCASSLDRGALGTEAFFGQGTRLTVV.

This clone was counted a single time. The rearrangement joins TRBV5-1 to TRBJ2-5; D is possibly TRBD1 (5 bases). The CDR3 contains 14 residues. Trimming took 1 base from V and 4 from J, leaving 11 bases between them. Looked up from germline, CDR1 is SGHRS and CDR2 is YFSETQ. CDR3 sequence reads: CASSLTGPGETQYF. The CDR3 DNA is TGCGCCAGCAGCTTGACAGGACCGGGAGAGACCCAGTACTTC.

The rearrangement uses TRBV5-1 and TRBJ2-2; perhaps TRBD2 as D (6 bases). The CDR3 is 15 amino acids. V gave up 1 base and J gave up 4 bases, with 11 bases separating them. From germline, CDR1 is SGHRS and CDR2 YFSETQ. CDR3 DNA sequence: TGCGCCAGCAGCTTGTCCGTCGGGGGCACCGGGGAGCTGTTTTTT. It is translated as CASSLSVGGTGELFF.

The chain employs TRBV19 and TRBJ1-5; D might be TRBD1 (5 bases). Trimming left V 1 base short and J 6 bases short, with 10 bases between. CDR3 size: 14 residues. Germline CDR1 and CDR2: LNHDA and SQIVND (reference sequence). The CDR3 nucleotides read TGTGCCAGTAGTATAGGCGTAGGGGTTCAGCCCCAGCATTTT. Translation gives CASSIGVGVQPQHF. The whole variable domain, remainder taken from reference TRBV19 and TRBJ1-5, is DGGITQSPKYLFRKEGQNVTLSCEQNLNHDAMYWYRQDPGQGLRLIYYSQIVNDFQKGDIAEGYSVSREKKESFPLTVTSAQKNPTAFYLCASSIGVGVQPQHFGDGTRLSIL.

The chain joins TRBV6-5 to TRBJ1-2; tentative D call: TRBD1 (5 bases). V was cut by 8 bases and J by 7 bases, with 23 bases left in between. The CDR3 extends over 15 amino acids. Per the germline V gene, CDR1 is MNHEY and CDR2 is SVGAGI. The CDR3 coding sequence is TGTGCCAGCCAAAAAGCCTCGACAGCCGTTCTTGGCTACACCTTC. It translates to CASQKASTAVLGYTF.